These T cell receptor beta chains were read from a single sample in a study of blood T cell repertoires in COVID-19. The table came from immunoSEQ multiplex PCR; TCRdb's copy has only in-frame clones and leaves some out. The sample consists of roughly 430,000 clones, roughly 88% of them appearing once. Sequencing used PBMCs or T cells enriched from blood (not recorded which). These receptors all stem from a woman aged 35 to 49 with acute COVID-19. The CDR3 runs from the conserved cysteine through the conserved F or W.

TRBV2	TRBJ2-1	CASTRGTSGGPNEQFF
TRBV5-8	TRBJ2-3	CASSWGLNRHTDTQYF
TRBV19	TRBJ1-2	CASSIGQRYGYTF
TRBV7-8	TRBJ2-2	CASILLVDRGNTGELFF
TRBV6-5	TRBJ1-2	CASSYSKGQGHGYTF
TRBV4-2	TRBJ2-1	CASSPQGASGNEQFF
TRBV29-1	TRBJ1-1	CSGLQGMNTEAFF
TRBV24-1	TRBJ2-3	CATSPTSTSGLRDTQYF
TRBV5-1	TRBJ2-1	CASSPDRGGDEQFF
TRBV24-1	TRBJ2-1	CATSDPGSSYNEQFF
TRBV6-5	TRBJ1-1	CASIRTGGTEAFF
TRBV30	TRBJ1-5	CAWSVSENQPQHF
TRBV20-1	TRBJ2-1	CSASTLAGGPEREQFF
TRBV29-1	TRBJ2-1	CSIPGIARNEQFF
TRBV6-5	TRBJ1-2	CASNDRVGYGYTF
TRBV19	TRBJ2-5	CASSIDRAGGRETQYF
TRBV19	TRBJ2-5	CASSIAATPSKETQYF
TRBV29-1	TRBJ1-4	CSVVGGTSNEKLFF
TRBV30	TRBJ2-2	CAWPGNTGELFF
TRBV6-5	TRBJ2-7	CASSYSKYEQYF
TRBV30	TRBJ1-3	CAWSVRRHTYSGNTIYF
TRBV19	TRBJ1-2	CASSKGQGAGYGYTF
TRBV6-6	TRBJ2-7	CASSTGQGTYEQYF
TRBV21-1	TRBJ2-1	CASSKEGGRSPYNEQFF
TRBV6-1	TRBJ1-2	CASSEAGHSQGGYTF
TRBV30	TRBJ2-7	CAWSDQGHHEQYF
TRBV28	TRBJ2-7	CASSLSLLYEQYF
TRBV11-2	TRBJ1-6	CASTLRGGSYNSPLHF
TRBV11-2	TRBJ2-2	CASTRGGPYTGELFF
TRBV19	TRBJ2-3	CASSIVSAGATDTQYF
TRBV6-5	TRBJ2-7	CASSYSDSYEQYF
TRBV19	TRBJ2-4	CASRGQGVINIQYF
TRBV9	TRBJ2-7	CASSTGQGEAYEQYF
TRBV5-6	TRBJ1-6	CASSLSPRTVRNSPLHF
TRBV21-1	TRBJ1-2	CASSPSRGPNYGYTF
TRBV7-8	TRBJ1-3	CASSLGYRGSGNTIYF
TRBV5-8	TRBJ1-4	CASSDRGLTNEKLFF
TRBV24-1	TRBJ1-2	CATSESRGRNGYTF
TRBV9	TRBJ1-5	CASSPGNDGRPQHF
TRBV3-1/TRBV3-2	TRBJ1-1	CASSQSGQVSDTEAFF
TRBV29-1	TRBJ2-5	CSIKLAGQETQYF